Following are 28 T cell receptor beta chains from one sample sequenced in a study of blood T cell repertoires in COVID-19. The table came from immunoSEQ multiplex PCR; TCRdb's copy has only in-frame clones and leaves some out. Counted here are fewer than 200,000 clones, about 80% occurring once; the ten biggest clones make up around 7.1%. The material sequenced was PBMCs or T cells enriched from blood (not recorded which). The receptors come from a man aged 45-60 years who had recovered from COVID-19.

The CDR3 loop is CASSPTQGHLNEQFF. The CDR3 DNA is TGTGCCAGCTCACCAACCCAGGGGCATCTCAATGAGCAGTTCTTC. This chain links TRBV18 with TRBJ2-1, with a tentative D call TRBD1 (6 bases). With 2 bases removed from V and 6 bases from J, the gap between germline ends came to 14 bases. In germline, CDR1 is KGHSH, CDR2 LQKENI. This CDR3 region has 15 residues.

V gene TRBV5-4 combines with J gene TRBJ1-1; D is unresolved. Trimming shortened V by 9 bases and J by 1 base, and 16 bases separated the two germline ends. The CDR3 is made up of 14 amino acids. Looked up from germline, CDR1 is SGHNT and CDR2 is YYREEE (reference sequence). CDR3 residues: CAIARNNQNTEAFF. Written as DNA, the CDR3 is TGTGCCATCGCCCGTAACAACCAGAACACTGAAGCTTTCTTT.

The V and J genes are TRBV18 and TRBJ2-5, with 8 positions matching TRBD2. CDR1 and CDR2 (germline): KGHSH, LQKENI. This CDR3 spans 17 amino acids. Trimming at V came to 1 base and at J to 0 bases, leaving 7 bases not matched to a gene. The CDR3 region has the DNA TGTGCCAGCTCACCACTCATGACTAGCGTCAACCAAGAGACCCAGTACTTC. Amino acids: CASSPLMTSVNQETQYF.

V and J are TRBV7-2 and TRBJ1-1; possibly TRBD1 for D (5 bases). The V end lost 6 bases, the J end lost 1 base, and 9 bases lay between the germline ends. The germline V gene has CDR1 SGHTA and CDR2 FQGNSA. CDR3 size: 13 residues. The CDR3 nucleotides are TGTGCCAGCAGAACAGGCCCGAACACTGAAGCTTTCTTT. Translated: CASRTGPNTEAFF.

This rearrangement joins TRBV19 to TRBJ2-2, with D unresolved. The CDR3 sequence is 13 residues long. V was cut by 3 bases and J by 4 bases, with 6 bases left in between. Germline V gene sequence: CDR1 LNHDA, CDR2 SQIVND (reference sequence). CDR3 in DNA: TGTGCCAGTAGTATTGAGCTCACCGGGGAGCTGTTTTTT. It codes for CASSIELTGELFF.

The V and J genes are TRBV20-1 and TRBJ1-5, with 7 bases fitting TRBD1. This CDR3 has 13 residues. V shed 3 bases and J 2 bases; nucleotides not matched to a gene: 1. From germline, CDR1 is DFQATT and CDR2 SNEGSKA (reference sequence). The CDR3 is CSASGQGNQPQHF. In nucleotides, the CDR3 is TGCAGTGCTAGTGGACAGGGCAATCAGCCCCAGCATTTT.

V and J are TRBV18 and TRBJ2-5; 8 bases align to TRBD1. The CDR3 totals 15 residues. Germline lookup yields CDR1 KGHSH and CDR2 LQKENI. With V trimmed by 2 bases and J by 7 bases, 9 bases remained unmatched. DNA of the CDR3: TGTGCCAGCTCACCAACAGGACAGGGCACAAGGACCCAGTACTTC. Protein: CASSPTGQGTRTQYF.

The CDR3 here is CASSLVSGGKEKLFF. The CDR3 DNA is TGCGCCAGCAGCTTGGTTTCAGGCGGGAAGGAAAAACTGTTTTTT. J is TRBJ1-4 and V is TRBV5-1, with D hard to call. V shed 0 bases and J shed 8 bases, with 14 bases lying between them. Germline values: CDR1 SGHRS, CDR2 YFSETQ. The CDR3 runs 15 residues.

This clone was seen a handful of times. The V call is TRBV2, the J call TRBJ2-1, with D possibly being TRBD1 (5 bases). The V end lost 4 bases, the J end lost 0 bases, and 10 bases lay between the germline ends. CDR1 is SNHLY, CDR2 FYNNEI, per germline. This CDR3 is built from 15 residues. CDR3 in DNA: TGTGCCAGCAGTGCTCAGGGTATCTCCTACAATGAGCAGTTCTTC. Translation gives CASSAQGISYNEQFF.

There are a few counts of this clone. The chain links TRBV7-2 to TRBJ2-3; 10 positions agree with TRBD2. V dropped 1 base and J dropped 9; count of bases not matched to a gene: 10. The CDR3 has 16 residues. CDR1 is SGHTA and CDR2 is FQGNSA in the germline V gene. The CDR3 DNA sequence: TGTGCCAGCAGCTTAGATGGTAGCGGGGGGCGAGGGACGCAGTATTTT. Translating it yields CASSLDGSGGRGTQYF.

The table lists this clone with a count of one. The chain has TRBV5-1 and TRBJ2-2, with D hard to call. Trimming left V 1 base short and J 3 bases short, with 13 bases between. There are 16 residues in the CDR3. Per the germline V gene, CDR1 is SGHRS and CDR2 is YFSETQ. The CDR3 spells CASSLLALRDTGELFF. The DNA for the CDR3 is TGCGCCAGCAGCTTGTTAGCCCTACGGGACACCGGGGAGCTGTTTTTT.

V gene TRBV9 combines with J gene TRBJ2-7, with 11 bases fitting TRBD2. The CDR3 is made up of 16 amino acids. Germline values: CDR1 SGDLS, CDR2 YYNGEE. V shed 2 bases and J 6 bases; nucleotides not matched to a gene: 10. The CDR3 DNA is TGTGCCAGCAGCGTCCATAGCGGGGGGGCCGGCCGCGAGCAGTACTTC. Translation: CASSVHSGGAGREQYF. The full variable domain, completed using reference TRBV9 and TRBJ2-7, is DSGVTQTPKHLITATGQRVTLRCSPRSGDLSVYWYQQSLDQGLQFLIQYYNGEERAKGNILERFSAQQFPDLHSELNLSSLELGDSALYFCASSVHSGGAGREQYFGPGTRLTVT.

This clone appeared a single time. Other DNA sequences in this specimen translate into the identical CDR3. The V call is TRBV3-1 (or the pseudogene TRBV3-2), the J call TRBJ1-1; TRBD1 agrees at 8 bases. Looked up from germline, CDR1 is LGHDT and CDR2 is YNNKEL (reference sequence). This CDR3 is 15 amino acids long. Trimming cost V 4 bases and J 2 bases; bases outside gene matches: 6. The CDR3 DNA follows: TGTGCCAGCAGCCCGCAGACAGGGGTTAACACTGAAGCTTTCTTT. Translated, it gives CASSPQTGVNTEAFF.

This clone is a singleton in its sample. The rearrangement links TRBV11-1 to TRBJ2-3, with 9 bases that match TRBD2. Germline CDR1 reads SGHAT; CDR2 reads FQDESV (reference sequence). V lost 3 bases to trimming and J lost 2 bases; unmatched junction nucleotides: 6. The CDR3 totals 16 residues. CDR3 sequence reads: CASSLYERGATDTQYF. For the CDR3, the DNA is TGTGCCAGCAGCTTGTATGAGCGGGGGGCCACAGATACGCAGTATTTT.

In its sample, this clone was seen many times. The chain employs TRBV4-1 and TRBJ2-2, with 11 bases lining up with TRBD2. There are 20 residues in the CDR3. In germline, CDR1 is MGHRA, CDR2 YSYEKL. J gave up 5 bases and V 4 bases, and 18 bases lay outside the gene matches. The CDR3 bases are TGCGCCAGCAGCCCCGTACTAGCGGGGGCCCCGGTCGGGTTAACCGGGGAGCTGTTTTTT. Amino acid sequence: CASSPVLAGAPVGLTGELFF.

The chain joins TRBV5-1 to TRBJ2-2; D unclear. V was cut by 0 bases and J by 2 bases, with 8 bases left in between. The germline V gene has CDR1 SGHRS and CDR2 YFSETQ. The CDR3 covers 15 residues. Written as DNA, the CDR3 is TGCGCCAGCAGCTTGGGATACAGAAACACCGGGGAGCTGTTTTTT. It is translated as CASSLGYRNTGELFF.

The gene calls are TRBV10-3 and TRBJ1-2, with D perhaps matching TRBD1 (5 bases). V was clipped by 3 bases and J by 0 bases, with 8 bases between them. The CDR3 length is 14 residues. The V gene's germline CDR1 is ENHRY and CDR2 SYGVKD. This chain's CDR3 is CAISEQVANYGYTF. CDR3 sequence (DNA): TGTGCCATCAGTGAACAGGTCGCTAACTATGGCTACACCTTC.

The genes are TRBV5-8 and TRBJ2-6; maybe TRBD1 (6 bases). Germline CDR1 and CDR2: SGHTS and YDEGEE. V was trimmed by 0 bases and J by 0 bases, leaving 13 bases between them. The CDR3 runs 18 residues. The CDR3 reads CASSLAGQMSSGANVLTF. The CDR3 DNA follows: TGTGCCAGCAGCTTGGCAGGACAGATGAGCTCTGGGGCCAACGTCCTGACTTTC.

The chain links TRBV5-5 to TRBJ1-2; 10 nucleotides line up with TRBD1. The CDR3 is made up of 13 amino acids. Germline values: CDR1 SGHKS, CDR2 YYEKEE (reference sequence). V was clipped by 4 bases and J by 4 bases; unmatched bases: 1. The CDR3 sequence: CASSRDRGYGYTF. The CDR3 coding sequence is TGTGCCAGCAGCCGGGACAGGGGCTATGGCTACACCTTC.

The chain joins TRBV10-3 to TRBJ2-4, with D possibly matching TRBD1 (5 bases). This CDR3 is built from 16 residues. Per the germline V gene, CDR1 is ENHRY and CDR2 is SYGVKD. V dropped 2 bases and J dropped 0 bases, with 11 bases sitting between them. The CDR3 DNA sequence: TGTGCCATCAGTGAGGGGCAGGGAATAGCCAAAAACATTCAGTACTTC. It codes for CAISEGQGIAKNIQYF.

The chain uses TRBV3-1 (or the pseudogene TRBV3-2) and TRBJ2-5, with 7 bases identical to TRBD1. The CDR3 sequence is 15 residues long. With 1 base clipped from V and 4 bases from J, the junction kept 6 bases outside the gene matches. Germline V CDR1 and CDR2: LGHDT, YNNKEL (reference sequence). The CDR3 region is CASSQVGQAVETQYF. As DNA, the CDR3 is TGTGCCAGCAGCCAAGTTGGACAGGCTGTAGAGACCCAGTACTTC.

The rearrangement links TRBV5-1 to TRBJ1-2; TRBD1 matches at 10 bases. J gave up 7 bases and V 4 bases, and 7 bases lay outside the gene matches. The CDR3 runs to 14 residues. The germline V gene has CDR1 SGHRS and CDR2 YFSETQ. The CDR3 DNA sequence: TGCGCCAGCAGCCCTGGGACAGGGGCGGGTGGCTACACCTTC. This codes for CASSPGTGAGGYTF. Filled out from reference TRBV5-1 and TRBJ1-2, the complete variable domain reads KAGVTQTPRYLIKTRGQQVTLSCSPISGHRSVSWYQQTPGQGLQFLFEYFSETQRNKGNFPGRFSGRQFSNSRSEMNVSTLELGDSALYLCASSPGTGAGGYTFGSGTRLTVV.

This clone has more than one count but fewer than ten. This sequence joins TRBV11-3 and TRBJ2-5; TRBD1 matches 8 bases. V trimming: 5 bases; J trimming: 7 bases; junction bases outside the gene matches: 9. Germline V lookup: CDR1 SGHNT, CDR2 YENEEA. The CDR3 covers 14 residues. CDR3 DNA: TGTGCCAGCAGCGGAGGACAGGGTTCGGGGACCCAGTACTTC. Protein: CASSGGQGSGTQYF.

The V and J genes are TRBV7-9 and TRBJ2-7; TRBD1 matches at 10 bases. Trimming cost V 5 bases and J 3 bases; bases outside gene matches: 4. Germline V gene sequence: CDR1 SEHNR, CDR2 FQNEAQ (reference sequence). The length of the CDR3 is 14 residues. The CDR3 sequence is CASSVGTGVYEQYF. The CDR3 DNA reads TGTGCCAGCAGCGTCGGGACAGGGGTCTACGAGCAGTACTTC. Complete variable domain (other parts from reference TRBV7-9 and TRBJ2-7): DTGVSQNPRHKITKRGQNVTFRCDPISEHNRLYWYRQTLGQGPEFLTYFQNEAQLEKSRLLSDRFSAERPKGSFSTLEIQRTEQGDSAMYLCASSVGTGVYEQYFGPGTRLTVT.

This clone appeared once. The chain carries TRBV6-6 and TRBJ2-3, with TRBD2 as a possible D gene (5 bases). The CDR3 runs to 14 residues. Germline V CDR1 and CDR2: MNHNY, SVGAGI (reference sequence). V was cut by 6 bases and J by 1 base, with 11 bases left in between. The CDR3 protein is CASRAAVGTDTQYF. The CDR3, as DNA: TGTGCCAGCAGGGCAGCGGTCGGCACAGATACGCAGTATTTT.

The rearrangement joins TRBV19 to TRBJ2-5; 9 nucleotides agree with TRBD1. The CDR3 has 14 amino acids. The V gene's germline CDR1 is LNHDA and CDR2 SQIVND (reference sequence). J was trimmed by 4 bases and V by 4 bases; bases with no gene match: 4. This CDR3 is CASSTLDRGETQYF. In DNA, the CDR3 is TGTGCCAGTAGTACTCTGGACAGGGGAGAGACCCAGTACTTC.

The chain recombines TRBV4-1 with TRBJ1-4, with unresolved D. V was clipped by 2 bases and J by 5 bases, with 12 bases between them. CDR3 length: 15 residues. Looked up from germline, CDR1 is MGHRA and CDR2 is YSYEKL. For the CDR3, the DNA is TGCGCCAGCAGCCAAAGTGAGGGCCAAAATGAAAAACTGTTTTTT. Protein product: CASSQSEGQNEKLFF.

This clone was found once. The chain couples TRBV6-2 or TRBV6-3 to TRBJ2-2; 13 nucleotides align to TRBD2. Germline V gives CDR1 MNHEY, CDR2 SVGEGT. Germline trimming cut 5 bases from V and 7 bases from J; bases unmatched to any gene: 7. The CDR3 runs 16 residues. CDR3 residues: CASSDGLAGAGGELFF. The CDR3 coding sequence is TGTGCCAGCAGTGACGGACTAGCGGGGGCGGGCGGGGAGCTGTTTTTT.